The clone carrying this TCR beta chain appeared a few times. The antigen is unknown. The record originates from a study of cytomegalovirus exposure and HLA in healthy donors. The CDR3 spans 11 residues. Per germline, CDR1 SEHNR and CDR2 FQNEAQ (reference sequence). V was trimmed by 4 bases and J by 5 bases, leaving 5 bases between them. Both 60 Vbeta primers and 13 Jbeta primers went into the PCR. Some clones are missing from TCRdb's copy, which holds only in-frame ones; the method was immunoSEQ multiplex PCR. The sample records 90,000 to 120,000 clones, 77% being singletons. Study-wide findings and caveats: Being indistinguishable, some V segments were excluded, TRBV6-2 and TRBV6-3 among them. Earlier results showed most TCR beta V segments being productive about 87% or about 30% of the time.

The chain couples TRBV7-9 to TRBJ1-1; D remains ambiguous. Material for sequencing was PBMCs. The receptor's source is a male donor in good health and CMV-seronegative. CDR3: CASSSPTEAFF. CDR3 nucleotides: TGTGCCAGCAGCTCCCCAACTGAAGCTTTCTTT.